These 8 T cell receptor beta chains originate from one sample sequenced in a study of technical replicates of blood from a few donors. Here immunoSEQ multiplex PCR was the method, and the copy in TCRdb shows in-frame clones only, minus some. The table includes about 97,000 clones, roughly 96% detected once. The sequenced sample consisted of T cells isolated from PBMCs. These receptors originate from a human donor in good health.

The chain carries TRBV7-9 and TRBJ1-2; a weak D match, TRBD1 (5 bases). With 8 bases removed from V and 3 bases from J, the gap between germline ends came to 10 bases. Germline V gene data show CDR1 as SEHNR and CDR2 as FQNEAQ (reference sequence). The CDR3 length is 12 residues. CDR3 sequence: CASPGGDYGYTF. CDR3 nucleotide sequence: TGTGCCAGCCCTGGGGGGGACTATGGCTACACCTTC.

The chain employs TRBV5-4 and TRBJ2-1, with D tentatively TRBD2 (8 bases). V was trimmed by 0 bases and J by 10 bases, leaving 32 bases between them. CDR1 and CDR2 (germline): SGHNT, YYREEE (reference sequence). The CDR3 sequence is 20 residues long. The CDR3 is CASSLEGTVGWGLVGSEQFF. CDR3 sequence (DNA): TGTGCCAGCAGCTTGGAAGGGACAGTGGGGTGGGGACTAGTCGGGTCAGAGCAGTTCTTC.

V and J are TRBV4-2 and TRBJ2-3; D uncertain. The CDR3 is 15 residues long. Germline loops: CDR1 LGHNA, CDR2 YNFKEQ. V lost 0 bases, J lost 1 base, and 8 bases lay in between. The DNA of the CDR3 is TGTGCCAGCAGCCAAGATTTATCCGGCACAGATACGCAGTATTTT. This encodes CASSQDLSGTDTQYF.

The chain is built from TRBV11-2 and TRBJ1-1; D remains unclear. This CDR3 has 15 residues. Looked up from germline, CDR1 is SGHAT and CDR2 is FQNNGV. V was cut by 1 base and J by 0 bases, with 9 bases left in between. In DNA, the CDR3 is TGTGCCAGCAGCTTAGTGGGCCGATTGAACACTGAAGCTTTCTTT. The encoded protein is CASSLVGRLNTEAFF.

The chain joins TRBV6-5 to TRBJ1-2, with 7 nucleotides matching TRBD1. Germline V lookup: CDR1 MNHEY, CDR2 SVGAGI. J was trimmed by 0 bases and V by 0 bases; bases with no gene match: 4. This CDR3 region has 16 residues. The CDR3 coding sequence is TGTGCCAGCAGTTACTCTACAGGGGAAGCTAACTATGGCTACACCTTC. Protein product: CASSYSTGEANYGYTF.

CDR3 coding DNA: TGTGCCAGCAGCGTAGACCCTATGCCTAGCGAATACAATGAGCAGTTCTTC. It encodes CASSVDPMPSEYNEQFF. This sequence joins TRBV9 and TRBJ2-1; D might be TRBD2 (6 bases). Germline CDR1 reads SGDLS; CDR2 reads YYNGEE. The CDR3 runs to 17 residues. Trimming removed 0 bases at V and 4 bases at J, with 17 bases between.

The chain carries TRBV7-8 and TRBJ1-5, with 9 bases aligning to TRBD1. The CDR3 has 15 residues. Germline CDR1 reads SGHVS; CDR2 reads FQNEAQ. V was clipped by 6 bases and J by 8 bases; unmatched bases: 11. For the CDR3, the DNA is TGTGCCAGCAGTCGTTTCCGGGACAGGGATGAGCCCCAGCATTTT. Residues: CASSRFRDRDEPQHF.

The rearrangement uses TRBV4-1 and TRBJ2-3, with 7 positions matching TRBD2. Per germline, CDR1 MGHRA and CDR2 YSYEKL. The J segment lost 6 bases and the V segment lost 4 bases, leaving 13 bases of the junction unmatched. The CDR3 is 16 amino acids. The CDR3 DNA reads as TGCGCCAGCAGCCTCCTGACTAGCCTTCTAAGGGATACGCAGTATTTT. This gives the protein CASSLLTSLLRDTQYF.